The rows below give T cell receptor beta chains drawn from one sample of a study of T cell changes during pregnancy in multiple sclerosis. Clones were read by immunoSEQ multiplex PCR, and TCRdb kept only the in-frame ones, dropping some. The top ten hold over 1.5% of the sample, which has about 77,000 clones, over 75% seen once. Sequenced material: peripheral blood, taken before pregnancy. These receptors all come from a female donor with multiple sclerosis, enrolled in a pregnancy study. Each CDR3 is given with its conserved first and last residue. The order of the fields is V gene, J gene, CDR3 protein.

>TRBV4-1|TRBJ2-3
CASSQRAGGPDTQYF
>TRBV5-5|TRBJ1-2
CASSLGGEPAHGYTF
>TRBV5-6|TRBJ1-2
CASSLSGDRYYGYTF
>TRBV4-3|TRBJ2-1
CASSQGLAGGYNEQFF
>TRBV15|TRBJ1-1
CATSSKQGPRWGTEAFF
>TRBV19|TRBJ1-2
CATLQAASGYTF
>TRBV2|TRBJ1-2
CASRTGDYGYTF
>TRBV19|TRBJ2-7
CASSDQKESPYEQYF
>TRBV11-2|TRBJ1-1
CASSLVAGSTEAFF
>TRBV28|TRBJ2-7
CASTTPGTGTYEQYF
>TRBV5-1|TRBJ1-1
CASSADNTEAFF
>TRBV9|TRBJ2-1
CATSNRGYNEQFF
>TRBV6-5|TRBJ1-1
CASRLEGGTEAFF
>TRBV23-1|TRBJ1-2
CASSQYVRGGYGYTF
>TRBV7-2|TRBJ2-1
CASSLGSGYNEQFF
>TRBV13|TRBJ1-6
CASSLGRGINSPLHF
>TRBV30|TRBJ1-6
CAWSANWNSPLHF
>TRBV6-4|TRBJ2-4
CASLDRVQVDIQYF
>TRBV5-6|TRBJ1-2
CASSLVGRSIYGYTF
>TRBV6-6|TRBJ1-1
CASSPGGVGAFF
>TRBV6-1|TRBJ2-5
CASSGAGTTQETQYF
>TRBV9|TRBJ2-7
CASSPYMGQHEQYF
>TRBV11-3|TRBJ2-1
CASSLGSASSEQFF
>TRBV29-1|TRBJ2-1
CSVEGPSEQFF
>TRBV5-4|TRBJ2-1
CASSLGGFSYNEQFF
>TRBV6-5|TRBJ1-1
CASSPGDGTEAFF
>TRBV6-4|TRBJ2-1
CASSEGTYNEQFF
>TRBV2|TRBJ2-3
CASSDGGIGTDTQYF
>TRBV6-1|TRBJ1-5
CASSESSTGVRQPQHF
>TRBV7-6|TRBJ1-6
CASSGGRGVWDSPLHF
>TRBV9|TRBJ1-5
CASSAGVGHNQPQHF
>TRBV18|TRBJ2-2
CASSPLGGTGELFF
>TRBV7-3|TRBJ2-1
CASSLKGQGFDEQFF
>TRBV11-2|TRBJ2-5
CASSSTGGRETQYF
>TRBV5-6|TRBJ1-1
CASSTLGGTGQEAFF
>TRBV6-5|TRBJ1-2
CASSYDRTVYGYTF
>TRBV5-1|TRBJ2-1
CASNLQGSDNEQFF
>TRBV14|TRBJ1-3
CASSQTAGPGNTIYF
>TRBV12-5|TRBJ2-5
CASGNRDRGPETQYF
>TRBV5-6|TRBJ2-2
CASSLRTVYTGELFF
>TRBV5-4|TRBJ1-4
CASSLAGAREKLFF
>TRBV10-3|TRBJ2-2
CAIRTGGMDTGELFF
>TRBV4-2|TRBJ2-1
CASSQAASGHFNEQFF
>TRBV4-2|TRBJ1-1
CASTPQTGGRNTEAFF
>TRBV12-2|TRBJ2-3
CASRLGTSGGNRTDTQYF
>TRBV30|TRBJ2-7
CAWSVGQTYEQYF
>TRBV5-1|TRBJ2-2
CASSFREAGELFF
>TRBV27|TRBJ1-6
CASSLGAGGGAPNSPLHF
>TRBV19|TRBJ1-5
CASSITGQGNQPQHF
>TRBV4-3|NA
CASSQSFTTYEQYF
>TRBV6-1|TRBJ1-3
CASRDRLFSGNTIYF
>TRBV7-3|TRBJ2-1
CASSWDSQSSNEQFF
>TRBV5-4|TRBJ1-2
CASSSWGGYGYTF
>TRBV7-8|TRBJ1-2
CASSSRRDNRGYTF
>TRBV7-9|TRBJ2-1
CASSLVVQYNEQFF
>TRBV7-2|TRBJ2-7
CASSLGGGPYEQYF
>TRBV5-1|TRBJ2-5
CASSSGLADRGETQYF
>TRBV10-3|TRBJ1-2
CAITSTGGGYGYTF